These 11 T cell receptor beta chains originate from one sample sequenced in a study of cytomegalovirus exposure and HLA in healthy donors. PCR employed 60 Vbeta and 13 Jbeta primers. Repertoires were generated with immunoSEQ multiplex PCR, while TCRdb's copy carries only in-frame clones and drops some. Here the sample spans 150,000 to 200,000 clones, around 85% being singletons. The sequenced sample was PBMCs. These receptors were obtained from a man aged 50 or older in good health and CMV-seropositive.

This clone was observed once. The chain couples TRBV2 to TRBJ1-6; D is perhaps TRBD1 (6 bases). Trimming left V 5 bases short and J 6 bases short, with 14 bases between. The CDR3 extends over 15 amino acids. From germline, CDR1 is SNHLY and CDR2 FYNNEI. CDR3 DNA sequence: TGTGCCAGCAGTTCGGACAGACGGGGTAATTCACCCCTCCACTTT. It translates to CASSSDRRGNSPLHF.

The chain couples TRBV27 to TRBJ2-3; TRBD2 might be the D (5 bases). Trimming took 5 bases from V and 4 from J, leaving 16 bases between them. The length of the CDR3 is 15 residues. Germline CDR1 is MNHEY and CDR2 is SMNVEV (reference sequence). CDR3 DNA: TGTGCCAGCAGTCGCCGAGCGGACCCCTCAGATACGCAGTATTTT. Translated, it gives CASSRRADPSDTQYF.

The genes are TRBV29-1 and TRBJ2-1, with 7 bases that match TRBD2. The CDR3 length is 13 residues. The V gene end was trimmed by 5 bases and the J gene end by 8 bases; junction bases not matched to a gene: 9. Germline V gene lookup returns CDR1 SQVTM and CDR2 ANQGSEA. The CDR3 loop reads CSVRAGVDDEQFF. Here the CDR3 DNA reads TGCAGCGTTAGGGCGGGAGTTGACGATGAGCAGTTCTTC.

The chain couples TRBV7-6 to TRBJ1-2, with D possibly being TRBD1 (5 bases). The CDR3 loop spans 14 amino acids. Trimming removed 3 bases from V and 6 bases from J, with 14 bases in between. CDR1 and CDR2 from the germline V gene are SGHVS and FNYEAQ. The CDR3 loop is CASSFGRGSDGYTF. In nucleotides, the CDR3 is TGTGCCAGCAGCTTTGGGAGGGGTTCCGATGGCTACACCTTC.

The chain employs TRBV28 and TRBJ1-5; D call uncertain. V was pared by 3 bases and J by 4 bases, with 10 bases between. Germline V gene lookup returns CDR1 MDHEN and CDR2 SYDVKM. This CDR3 is built from 14 residues. CDR3 sequence: CASSFPGRNQPQHF. The CDR3 DNA follows: TGTGCCAGCAGTTTCCCCGGCAGGAATCAGCCCCAGCATTTT.

V is TRBV7-2 and J is TRBJ1-4; D perhaps matches TRBD1 (5 bases). The CDR3 has 14 amino acids. V gave up 3 bases and J gave up 2 bases, with 7 bases separating them. CDR1 and CDR2 (germline): SGHTA, FQGNSA. CDR3 nucleotides: TGTGCCAGCAGCTTGCGGGGGACTAATGAAAAACTGTTTTTT. This sequence encodes CASSLRGTNEKLFF.

The V call is TRBV2, the J call TRBJ2-2, with D possibly being TRBD1 (5 bases). This CDR3 region has 16 residues. CDR1 and CDR2 (germline): SNHLY, FYNNEI. The V end was cut by 1 base, the J end by 1 base, with 10 bases between. CDR3 amino acids: CASSEEGWGNTGELFF. As DNA, the CDR3 is TGTGCCAGCAGTGAAGAGGGGTGGGGGAACACCGGGGAGCTGTTTTTT.

The chain carries TRBV2 and TRBJ1-1, with D hard to call. CDR3 length: 18 amino acids. Trimming took off 7 bases at V and 0 bases at J, with 24 bases between the two ends. Germline CDR1 and CDR2: SNHLY and FYNNEI. This CDR3 reads CASTKDSLEPPMNTEAFF. The CDR3 nucleotides are TGTGCCAGCACCAAGGACTCCCTGGAACCCCCTATGAACACTGAAGCTTTCTTT.

J is TRBJ2-5 and V is TRBV28; TRBD1 matches at 8 bases. Trimming at V came to 3 bases and at J to 4 bases, leaving 4 bases not matched to a gene. Germline V gene sequence: CDR1 MDHEN, CDR2 SYDVKM. This CDR3 has 14 residues. The CDR3 loop is CASSLGQEGETQYF. CDR3 bases: TGTGCCAGCAGTTTGGGACAGGAGGGAGAGACCCAGTACTTC.

The rearrangement joins TRBV28 to TRBJ1-1; possibly TRBD1 for D (5 bases). Trimming removed 0 bases from V and 1 base from J, with 6 bases in between. The length of the CDR3 is 14 residues. Germline CDR1 is MDHEN and CDR2 is SYDVKM. CDR3 DNA: TGTGCCAGCAGTTTATGGCAGGGGAACACTGAAGCTTTCTTT. It is translated as CASSLWQGNTEAFF.

The chain employs TRBV4-2 and TRBJ2-3, with D possibly TRBD2 on 7 matching bases. This CDR3 is built from 15 residues. CDR1 is LGHNA, CDR2 YNFKEQ, per germline. V was shortened by 7 bases and J by 11 bases, with 25 bases between the two germline ends. CDR3 residues: CASTRGGEGLPVQYF. In nucleotides, the CDR3 is TGTGCCAGCACCCGAGGGGGGGAGGGTCTACCCGTGCAGTATTTT.